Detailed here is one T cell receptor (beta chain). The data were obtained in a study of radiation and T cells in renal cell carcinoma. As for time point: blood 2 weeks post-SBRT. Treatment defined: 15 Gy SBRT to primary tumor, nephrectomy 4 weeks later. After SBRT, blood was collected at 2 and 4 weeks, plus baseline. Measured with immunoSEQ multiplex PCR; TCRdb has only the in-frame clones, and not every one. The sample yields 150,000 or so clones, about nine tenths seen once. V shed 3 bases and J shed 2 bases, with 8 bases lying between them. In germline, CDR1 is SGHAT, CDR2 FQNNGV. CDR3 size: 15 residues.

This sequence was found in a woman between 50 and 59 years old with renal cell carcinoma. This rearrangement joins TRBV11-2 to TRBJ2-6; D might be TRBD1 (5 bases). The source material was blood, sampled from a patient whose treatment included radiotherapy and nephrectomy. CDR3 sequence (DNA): TGTGCCAGCAGCTTCCTGACAGCTGGGGCCAACGTCCTGACTTTC. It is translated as CASSFLTAGANVLTF.